This T cell receptor (beta chain) comes out of a study of cytomegalovirus exposure and HLA in healthy donors. Trimming took 1 base from V and 2 from J, leaving 13 bases between them. Germline V lookup: CDR1 SGHNT, CDR2 YYREEE (reference sequence). The CDR3 is 15 residues long. PCR employed 60 Vbeta and 13 Jbeta primers. Assay: immunoSEQ multiplex PCR; the TCRdb copy retains only in-frame clones and omits some. There are 85,000 to 130,000 clones in the sample; about two thirds occur only once, and 0.79% lies in the top ten. The TCR sequence derives from a boy aged 10-17 years in good health and CMV-seronegative. The specimen sequenced was PBMCs. The rearrangement uses TRBV5-4 and TRBJ2-7; D possibly corresponds to TRBD2 (6 bases). The CDR3 region has the DNA TGTGCCAGCAGCTTGTTCACGGGAGCCACCTACGAGCAGTACTTC. Translated: CASSLFTGATYEQYF.